What follows describes a single T cell receptor beta chain. Its antigen is not identified. This entry belongs to a study of T-cell memory formation after mild COVID-19. Study-level information: In these data, TCR clusters were largely donor specific.

Using constant-segment primers, 5'RACE produced TCR alpha and TCR beta cDNA libraries carrying sample barcodes and UMIs. One entry per CDR3 protein results from TCRdb running MiXCR on the 5' RACE reads. The sample lists roughly 170,000 distinct CDR3 sequences; 20% to 25% were seen once. Points from the study as a whole: Chiefly within CM and EM were the contracting CD4+ clones; CD8+ ones were within EMRA. That cross-reactive memory joined was suggested by some responding clones appearing in pre-infection memory.

Trimming cost V 7 bases and J 7 bases, with 11 bases left between them. This CDR3 is built from 12 residues. Germline CDR1 and CDR2: MGHDK and SYGVNS. Sequencing was performed on PBMCs or a T cell subset sorted from them (not recorded which). The receptor's source is an adult woman who had mild COVID-19 (a few samples of this study predate the infection). Cell type and time point are not known. The chain is built from TRBV25-1 and TRBJ1-5; weak D call: TRBD1 (6 bases). CDR3 loop: CASNPQGQPQHF. CDR3 bases: TGTGCCAGCAATCCACAGGGACAGCCCCAGCATTTT. Based on the CDR3 plus reference TRBV25-1 and TRBJ1-5, the full variable domain is EADIYQTPRYLVIGTGKKITLECSQTMGHDKMYWYQQDPGMELHLIHYSYGVNSTEKGDLSSESTVSRIRTEHFPLTLESARPSHTSQYLCASNPQGQPQHFGDGTRLSIL.